One sample yielded the 15 T cell receptor beta chains listed below, sequenced in a study of graft-versus-host responses after intestinal transplantation. Sequenced by immunoSEQ multiplex PCR; TCRdb stores in-frame clones only, minus some. The table records 90,000 to 100,000 clones, about 84% of them present only once. The material sequenced was PBMCs, taken 255 days after intestinal transplant. Source of these receptors: a human patient who received an intestinal transplant, so some T cells may come from the graft donor.

Here the CDR3 reads CAISESEAGAYNEQFF. For the CDR3, the DNA is TGTGCCATCAGTGAGTCAGAAGCGGGAGCCTACAATGAGCAGTTCTTC. The V call is TRBV10-3, the J call TRBJ2-1; TRBD2 matches at 8 bases. The CDR3 totals 16 residues. The germline gives CDR1 ENHRY, CDR2 SYGVKD. Trimming cost V 0 bases and J 2 bases; bases outside gene matches: 3.

The genes are TRBV4-1 and TRBJ1-5, with D unresolved. Germline-derived CDR1 and CDR2 are MGHRA and YSYEKL. The CDR3 covers 12 residues. Trimming shortened V by 3 bases and J by 12 bases, and 12 bases separated the two germline ends. This CDR3 is CASSQPLGRQHF. The CDR3 bases are TGCGCCAGCAGCCAGCCCCTCGGTCGCCAGCATTTT.

This clone was counted between two and nine times. CDR3 loop: CASSESSLLAGGLPAYNEQFF. Here the CDR3 DNA reads TGTGCCAGCAGTGAATCGTCCCTCCTAGCGGGAGGCCTACCTGCCTACAATGAGCAGTTCTTC. The chain uses TRBV6-1 and TRBJ2-1; 11 bases are shared with TRBD2. CDR1 and CDR2 from the germline V gene are MNHNS and SASEGT. The ends lost 2 bases at V and 2 bases at J; junction bases unmatched: 17. CDR3 length equals 21 residues.

V is TRBV7-9 and J is TRBJ1-6; 7 bases fit TRBD1. Germline CDR1 and CDR2: SEHNR and FQNEAQ (reference sequence). This CDR3 region has 15 residues. V lost 2 bases, J lost 8 bases, and 6 bases stayed unmatched. The CDR3 coding sequence is TGTGCCAGCAGCTTATTGGACAGGCGGGATTCACCCCTCCACTTT. Protein product: CASSLLDRRDSPLHF.

The chain is built from TRBV19 and TRBJ1-1; possibly TRBD1 for D (5 bases). The germline gives CDR1 LNHDA, CDR2 SQIVND (reference sequence). The V end lost 5 bases, the J end lost 5 bases, and 18 bases lay between the germline ends. The CDR3 extends over 15 amino acids. The CDR3 reads CASSLTEPWTTEAFF. The CDR3 DNA follows: TGTGCCAGTAGTTTGACAGAACCGTGGACGACTGAAGCTTTCTTT.

V gene TRBV27 combines with J gene TRBJ2-7, with a tentative D call TRBD1 (5 bases). Trimming removed 0 bases at V and 2 bases at J, with 11 bases between. Looked up from germline, CDR1 is MNHEY and CDR2 is SMNVEV (reference sequence). The CDR3 contains 15 residues. CDR3 nucleotides: TGTGCCAGCAGTTTATCGAAGGCAGGGACCTACGAGCAGTACTTC. Amino acids: CASSLSKAGTYEQYF.

A note on this clone: Other DNA sequences in the same sample also yield this CDR3. The chain links TRBV28 to TRBJ1-1; D may be TRBD1 (5 bases). Per the germline V gene, CDR1 is MDHEN and CDR2 is SYDVKM. The CDR3 totals 14 residues. V was clipped by 2 bases and J by 0 bases, with 7 bases between them. CDR3 nucleotide sequence: TGTGCCAGCAGTTTAGGGGGGATGAACACTGAAGCTTTCTTT. Amino acids: CASSLGGMNTEAFF.

The chain is built from TRBV28 and TRBJ1-2; D is unresolved. CDR3 length: 15 residues. With 3 bases removed from V and 3 bases from J, the gap between germline ends came to 14 bases. Germline loops: CDR1 MDHEN, CDR2 SYDVKM. In nucleotides, the CDR3 is TGTGCCAGCAGTTTGGAACAGAAATTTCACTATGGCTACACCTTC. Translated: CASSLEQKFHYGYTF.

The chain employs TRBV9 and TRBJ2-1; TRBD2 agrees at 11 bases. With 4 bases clipped from V and 6 bases from J, the junction kept 9 bases outside the gene matches. Germline CDR1 SGDLS, CDR2 YYNGEE. This CDR3 region has 16 residues. The CDR3 nucleotides read TGTGCCAGCAGCACCCCGCCGACTAGCGGGACCAATGAGCAGTTCTTC. This gives the protein CASSTPPTSGTNEQFF.

This clone was recorded a few times. The V and J genes are TRBV21-1 and TRBJ1-2; TRBD1 is taken as the D call from the table, unchecked against the DNA. TRBV21-1 is reported as a pseudogene. The CDR3 has 15 residues. CDR3 region: CASSKARRGPGGYTF. CDR3 bases: TGTGCCAGCAGCAAAGCGCGCAGGGGGCCCGGTGGCTACACCTTC.

V usage is TRBV28 and J usage is TRBJ1-5; 7 bases map to TRBD1. CDR3 length: 18 amino acids. V lost 2 bases, J lost 7 bases, and 17 bases stayed unmatched. Germline CDR1 and CDR2: MDHEN and SYDVKM. Here the CDR3 reads CASSLQSQPSGGRQPQHF. The CDR3 DNA is TGTGCCAGCAGTTTACAATCTCAGCCCTCAGGGGGACGGCAGCCCCAGCATTTT.

The rearrangement uses TRBV4-2 and TRBJ2-1, with D possibly TRBD2 on 6 matching bases. The germline V and J ends were trimmed by 1 base and 5 bases, with 15 bases remaining between them. Germline CDR1 is LGHNA and CDR2 is YNFKEQ. The CDR3 length is 16 residues. CDR3 amino acids: CASSQVTSRADNEQFF. DNA for the CDR3: TGTGCCAGCAGCCAAGTGACTAGTCGGGCTGACAATGAGCAGTTCTTC.

This sequence joins TRBV9 and TRBJ2-2; 7 bases are shared with TRBD1. The J segment lost 4 bases and the V segment lost 7 bases, leaving 10 bases of the junction unmatched. There are 15 residues in the CDR3. Germline CDR1 reads SGDLS; CDR2 reads YYNGEE. The DNA of the CDR3 is TGTGCCAGCGGCTTCACAGGGGTCGGCACCGGGGAGCTGTTTTTT. It yields the protein CASGFTGVGTGELFF.

A single count supports this clone. The J gene is TRBJ1-2, the V gene TRBV19, with 9 nucleotides matching TRBD1. Germline assignment: CDR1 LNHDA and CDR2 SQIVND (reference sequence). V was pared by 6 bases and J by 5 bases, with 10 bases of the junction left unmatched. The CDR3 is 15 amino acids. The CDR3 reads CASSPISGTGYGYTF. The CDR3, as DNA: TGTGCCAGTAGCCCGATTTCCGGGACAGGGTATGGCTACACCTTC.

DNA for the CDR3: TGTGCCAGCAGCCAGCCCGGGACTACCGGTTCCCATGAGCAGTTCTTC. Translating gives CASSQPGTTGSHEQFF. The chain has TRBV7-2 and TRBJ2-1; 7 nucleotides match TRBD2. The CDR3 loop spans 16 amino acids. V lost 5 bases to trimming and J lost 8 bases; unmatched junction nucleotides: 15. CDR1 and CDR2 (germline): SGHTA, FQGNSA.